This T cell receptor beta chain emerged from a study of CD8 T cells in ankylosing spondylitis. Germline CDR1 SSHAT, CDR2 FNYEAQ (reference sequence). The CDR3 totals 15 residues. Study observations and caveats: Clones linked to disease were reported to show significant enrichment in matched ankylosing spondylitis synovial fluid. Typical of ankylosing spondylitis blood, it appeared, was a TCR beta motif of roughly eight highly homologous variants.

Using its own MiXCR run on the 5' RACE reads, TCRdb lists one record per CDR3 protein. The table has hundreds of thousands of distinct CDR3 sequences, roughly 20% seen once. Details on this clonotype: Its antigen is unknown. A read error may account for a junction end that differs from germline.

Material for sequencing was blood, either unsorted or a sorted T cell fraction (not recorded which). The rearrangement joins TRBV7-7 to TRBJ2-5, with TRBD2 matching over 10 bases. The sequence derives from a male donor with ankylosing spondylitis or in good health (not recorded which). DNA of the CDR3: TGTGCTAGCAGCGTCCTAGCGGGGGTTGAGGAGACCCAGTACTTC. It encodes CASSVLAGVEETQYF.